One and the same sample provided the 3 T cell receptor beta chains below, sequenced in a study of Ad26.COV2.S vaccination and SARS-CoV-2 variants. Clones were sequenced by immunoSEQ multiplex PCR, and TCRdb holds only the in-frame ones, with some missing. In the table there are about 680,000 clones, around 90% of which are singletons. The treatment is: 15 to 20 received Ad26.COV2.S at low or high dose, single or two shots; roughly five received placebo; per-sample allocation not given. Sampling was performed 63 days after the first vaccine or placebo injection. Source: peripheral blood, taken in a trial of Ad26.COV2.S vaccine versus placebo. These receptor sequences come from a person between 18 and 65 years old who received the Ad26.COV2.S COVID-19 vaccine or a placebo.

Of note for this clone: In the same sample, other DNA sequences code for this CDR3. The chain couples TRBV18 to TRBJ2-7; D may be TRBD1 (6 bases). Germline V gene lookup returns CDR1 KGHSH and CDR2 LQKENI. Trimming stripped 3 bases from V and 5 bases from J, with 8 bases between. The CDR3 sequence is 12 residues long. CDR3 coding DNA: TGTGCCAGCTCACCCCAGGGGAACGAGCAGTACTTC. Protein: CASSPQGNEQYF.

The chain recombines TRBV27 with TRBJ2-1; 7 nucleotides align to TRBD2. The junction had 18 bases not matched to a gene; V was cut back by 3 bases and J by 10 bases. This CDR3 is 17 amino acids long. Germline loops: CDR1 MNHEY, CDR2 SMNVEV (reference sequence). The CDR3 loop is CASSFPPTSLGWQEQFF. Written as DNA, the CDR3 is TGTGCCAGCAGTTTCCCCCCGACTAGCCTGGGATGGCAGGAGCAGTTCTTC.

DNA of the CDR3: TGTGCCAGCAGTTATGACAGGGGAGGGAAGAATCAGCCCCAGCATTTT. Protein sequence: CASSYDRGGKNQPQHF. The chain employs TRBV6-5 and TRBJ1-5; TRBD1 agrees at 8 bases. Germline values: CDR1 MNHEY, CDR2 SVGAGI. V lost 3 bases and J lost 4; bases outside the gene matches: 8. The CDR3 contains 16 residues.